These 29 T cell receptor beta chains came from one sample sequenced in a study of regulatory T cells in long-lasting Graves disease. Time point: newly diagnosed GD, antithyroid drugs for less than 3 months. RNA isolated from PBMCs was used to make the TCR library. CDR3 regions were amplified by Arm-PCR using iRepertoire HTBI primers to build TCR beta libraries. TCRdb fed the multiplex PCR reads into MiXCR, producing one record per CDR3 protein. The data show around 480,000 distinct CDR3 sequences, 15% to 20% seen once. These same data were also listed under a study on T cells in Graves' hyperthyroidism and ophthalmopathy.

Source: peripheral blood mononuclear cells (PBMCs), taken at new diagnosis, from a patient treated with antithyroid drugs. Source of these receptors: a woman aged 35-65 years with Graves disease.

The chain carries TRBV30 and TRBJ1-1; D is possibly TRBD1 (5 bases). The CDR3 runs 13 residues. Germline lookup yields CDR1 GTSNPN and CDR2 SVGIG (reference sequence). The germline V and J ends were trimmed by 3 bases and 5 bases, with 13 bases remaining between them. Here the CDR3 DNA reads TGTGCCTGGAGCGCTCAGGGAGGGACTGAAGCTTTCTTT. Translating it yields CAWSAQGGTEAFF. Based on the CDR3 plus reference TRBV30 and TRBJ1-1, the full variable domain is SQTIHQWPATLVQPVGSPLSLECTVEGTSNPNLYWYRQAAGRGLQLLFYSVGIGQISSEVPQNLSASRPQDRQFILSSKKLLLSDSGFYLCAWSAQGGTEAFFGQGTRLTVV.

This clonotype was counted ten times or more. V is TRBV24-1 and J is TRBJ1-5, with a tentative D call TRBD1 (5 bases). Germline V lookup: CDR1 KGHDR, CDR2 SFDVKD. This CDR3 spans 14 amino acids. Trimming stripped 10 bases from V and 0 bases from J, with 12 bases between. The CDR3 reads CATARGNSNQPQHF. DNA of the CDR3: TGTGCCACTGCAAGGGGTAATAGCAATCAGCCCCAGCATTTT.

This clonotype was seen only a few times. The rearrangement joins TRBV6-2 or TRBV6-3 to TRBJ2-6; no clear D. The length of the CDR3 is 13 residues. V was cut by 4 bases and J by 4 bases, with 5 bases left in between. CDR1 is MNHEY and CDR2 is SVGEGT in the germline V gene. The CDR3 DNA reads TGTGCCAGCAGTTCTATGGGGGCCAACGTCCTGACTTTC. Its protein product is CASSSMGANVLTF.

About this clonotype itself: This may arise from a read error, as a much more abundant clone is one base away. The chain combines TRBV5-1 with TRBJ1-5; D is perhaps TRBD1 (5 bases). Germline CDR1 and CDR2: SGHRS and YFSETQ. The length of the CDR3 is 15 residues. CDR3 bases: TGTGCCAGCAGCTCCCAGGGTAAGGGCAGTCAGCCCCAGCATTTT. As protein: CASSSQGKGSQPQHF. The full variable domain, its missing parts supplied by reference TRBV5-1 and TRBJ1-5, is KAGVTQTPRYLIKTRGQQVTLSCSPISGHRSVSWYQQTPGQGLQFLFEYFSETQRNKGNFPGRFSGRQFSNSRSEMNVSTLELGDSALYLCASSSQGKGSQPQHFGDGTRLSIL.

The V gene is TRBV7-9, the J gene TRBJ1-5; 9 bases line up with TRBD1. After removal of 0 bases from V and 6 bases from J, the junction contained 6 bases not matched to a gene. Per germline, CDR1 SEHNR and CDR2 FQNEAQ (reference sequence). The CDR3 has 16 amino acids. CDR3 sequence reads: CASSLATGQGSQPQHF. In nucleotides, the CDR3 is TGTGCCAGCAGCTTAGCGACGGGACAGGGAAGTCAGCCCCAGCATTTT.

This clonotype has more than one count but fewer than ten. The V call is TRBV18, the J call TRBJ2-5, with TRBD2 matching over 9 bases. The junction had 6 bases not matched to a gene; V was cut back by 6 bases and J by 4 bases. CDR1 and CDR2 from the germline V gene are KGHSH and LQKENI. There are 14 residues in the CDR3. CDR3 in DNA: TGTGCCAGCTCGACGGCGCGGGAGGGAGAGACCCAGTACTTC. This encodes CASSTAREGETQYF.

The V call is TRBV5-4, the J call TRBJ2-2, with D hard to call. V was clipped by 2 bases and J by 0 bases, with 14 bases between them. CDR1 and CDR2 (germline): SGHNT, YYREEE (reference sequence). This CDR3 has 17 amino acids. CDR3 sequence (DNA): TGTGCCAGCAGCTTAACCGCGGCCAGGACGAACACCGGGGAGCTGTTTTTT. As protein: CASSLTAARTNTGELFF.

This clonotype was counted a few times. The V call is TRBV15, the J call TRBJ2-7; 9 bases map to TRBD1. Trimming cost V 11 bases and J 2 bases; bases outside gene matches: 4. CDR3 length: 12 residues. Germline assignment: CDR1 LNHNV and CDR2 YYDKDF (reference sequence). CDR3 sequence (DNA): TGTGCCGCTGGGACAGGGCCCTACGAGCAGTACTTC. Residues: CAAGTGPYEQYF. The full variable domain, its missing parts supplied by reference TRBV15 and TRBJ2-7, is DAMVIQNPRYQVTQFGKPVTLSCSQTLNHNVMYWYQQKSSQAPKLLFHYYDKDFNNEADTPDNFQSRRPNTSFCFLDIRSPGLGDTAMYLCAAGTGPYEQYFGPGTRLTVT.

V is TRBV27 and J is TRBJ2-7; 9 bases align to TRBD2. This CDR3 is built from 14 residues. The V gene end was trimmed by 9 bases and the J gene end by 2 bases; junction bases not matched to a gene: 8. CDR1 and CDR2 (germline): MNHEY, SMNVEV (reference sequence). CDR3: CARPGLAVPYEQYF. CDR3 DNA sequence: TGTGCCAGGCCGGGACTAGCTGTTCCCTACGAGCAGTACTTC.

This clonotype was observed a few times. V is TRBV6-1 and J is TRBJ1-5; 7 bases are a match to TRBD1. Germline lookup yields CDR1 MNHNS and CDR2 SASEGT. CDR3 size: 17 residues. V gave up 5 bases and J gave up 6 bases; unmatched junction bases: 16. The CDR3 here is CASSQTTTGPLGQPQHF. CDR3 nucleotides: TGTGCCAGCAGTCAAACAACGACAGGGCCGTTGGGTCAGCCCCAGCATTTT.

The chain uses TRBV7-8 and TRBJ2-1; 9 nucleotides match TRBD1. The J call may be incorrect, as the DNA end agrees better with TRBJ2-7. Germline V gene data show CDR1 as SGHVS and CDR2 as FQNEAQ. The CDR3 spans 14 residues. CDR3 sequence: CASSLGPGQGGQYF. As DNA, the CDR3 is TGTGCCAGCAGCTTAGGGCCGGGACAGGGTGGGCAGTACTTC.

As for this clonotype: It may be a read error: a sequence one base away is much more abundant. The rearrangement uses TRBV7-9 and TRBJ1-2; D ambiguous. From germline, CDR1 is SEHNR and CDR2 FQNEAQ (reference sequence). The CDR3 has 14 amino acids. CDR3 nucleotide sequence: TGTGCCAGCGGCTTAAGGGATTCCAACTATGGCTACACCTTC. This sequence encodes CASGLRDSNYGYTF. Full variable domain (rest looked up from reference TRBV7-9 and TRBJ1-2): DTGVSQNPRHKITKRGQNVTFRCDPISEHNRLYWYRQTLGQGPEFLTYFQNEAQLEKSRLLSDRFSAERPKGSFSTLEIQRTEQGDSAMYLCASGLRDSNYGYTFGSGTRLTVV.

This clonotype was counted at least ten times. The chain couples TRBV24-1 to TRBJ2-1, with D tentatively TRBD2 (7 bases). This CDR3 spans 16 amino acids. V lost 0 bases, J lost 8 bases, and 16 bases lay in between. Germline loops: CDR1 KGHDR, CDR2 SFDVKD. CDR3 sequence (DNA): TGTGCCACCAGTGATTTGCTGAGGGGGGGGGCTGATGAGCAGTTCTTC. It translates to CATSDLLRGGADEQFF.

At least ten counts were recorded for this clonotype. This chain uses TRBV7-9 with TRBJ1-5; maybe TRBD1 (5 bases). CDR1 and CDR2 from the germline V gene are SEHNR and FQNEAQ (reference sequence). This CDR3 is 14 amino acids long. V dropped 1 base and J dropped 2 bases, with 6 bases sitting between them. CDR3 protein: CASSLEQGNQPQHF. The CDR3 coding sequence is TGTGCCAGCAGCTTAGAACAGGGCAATCAGCCCCAGCATTTT. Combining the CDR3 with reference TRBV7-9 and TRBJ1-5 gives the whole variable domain DTGVSQNPRHKITKRGQNVTFRCDPISEHNRLYWYRQTLGQGPEFLTYFQNEAQLEKSRLLSDRFSAERPKGSFSTLEIQRTEQGDSAMYLCASSLEQGNQPQHFGDGTRLSIL.

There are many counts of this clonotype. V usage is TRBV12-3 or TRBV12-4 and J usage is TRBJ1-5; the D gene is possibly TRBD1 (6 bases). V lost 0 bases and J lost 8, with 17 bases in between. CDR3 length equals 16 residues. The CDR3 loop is CASSLAGTRQAEPQHF. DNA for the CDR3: TGTGCCAGCAGTTTAGCGGGGACAAGGCAGGCTGAGCCCCAGCATTTT.

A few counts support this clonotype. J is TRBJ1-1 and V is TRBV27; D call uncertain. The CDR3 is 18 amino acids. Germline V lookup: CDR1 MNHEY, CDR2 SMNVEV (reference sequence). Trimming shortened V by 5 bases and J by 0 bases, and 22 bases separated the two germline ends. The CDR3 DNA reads TGTGCCAGCAGTCCCGGACCCTTTGGGCTGCGAATGAACACTGAAGCTTTCTTT. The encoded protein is CASSPGPFGLRMNTEAFF.

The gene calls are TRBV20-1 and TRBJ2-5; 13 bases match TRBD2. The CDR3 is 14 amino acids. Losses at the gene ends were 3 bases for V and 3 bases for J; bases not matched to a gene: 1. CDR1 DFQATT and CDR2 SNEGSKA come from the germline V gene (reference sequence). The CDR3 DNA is TGCAGTGCTAGGACTAGCGGGGGGAAAGAGACCCAGTACTTC. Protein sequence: CSARTSGGKETQYF.

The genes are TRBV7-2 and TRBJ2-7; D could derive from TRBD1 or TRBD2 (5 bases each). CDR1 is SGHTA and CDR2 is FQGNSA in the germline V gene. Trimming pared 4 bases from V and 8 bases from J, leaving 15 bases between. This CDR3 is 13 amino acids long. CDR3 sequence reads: CASSSGGGNKQYF. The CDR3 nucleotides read TGTGCCAGCAGCTCGGGTGGGGGTAACAAGCAGTACTTC.

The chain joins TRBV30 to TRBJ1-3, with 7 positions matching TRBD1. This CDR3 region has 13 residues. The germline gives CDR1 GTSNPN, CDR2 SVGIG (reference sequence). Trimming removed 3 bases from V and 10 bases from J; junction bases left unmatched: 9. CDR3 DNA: TGTGCCTGGAGCGAACAGGGGTCCCGGACCATATATTTT. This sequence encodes CAWSEQGSRTIYF. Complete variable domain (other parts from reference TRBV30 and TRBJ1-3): SQTIHQWPATLVQPVGSPLSLECTVEGTSNPNLYWYRQAAGRGLQLLFYSVGIGQISSEVPQNLSASRPQDRQFILSSKKLLLSDSGFYLCAWSEQGSRTIYFGEGSWLTVV.

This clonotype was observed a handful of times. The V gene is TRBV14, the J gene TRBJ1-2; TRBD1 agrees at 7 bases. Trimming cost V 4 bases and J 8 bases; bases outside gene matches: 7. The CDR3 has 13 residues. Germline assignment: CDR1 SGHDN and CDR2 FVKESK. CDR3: CASSLNRGGGYTF. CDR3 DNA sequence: TGTGCCAGCAGCCTAAACAGGGGTGGCGGCTACACCTTC.

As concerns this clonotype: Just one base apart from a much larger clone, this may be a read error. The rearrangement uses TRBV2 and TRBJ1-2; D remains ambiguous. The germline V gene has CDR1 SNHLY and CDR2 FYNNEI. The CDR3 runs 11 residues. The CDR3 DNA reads TGTGCCGGCAGGCGGGAGTATGGCTACACCTTC. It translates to CAGRREYGYTF.

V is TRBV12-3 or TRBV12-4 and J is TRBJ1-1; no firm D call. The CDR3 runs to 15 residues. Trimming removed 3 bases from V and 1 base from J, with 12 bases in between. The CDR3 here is CASSFSVSSNTEAFF. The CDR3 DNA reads TGTGCCAGCAGTTTTAGCGTTTCATCGAACACTGAAGCTTTCTTT.

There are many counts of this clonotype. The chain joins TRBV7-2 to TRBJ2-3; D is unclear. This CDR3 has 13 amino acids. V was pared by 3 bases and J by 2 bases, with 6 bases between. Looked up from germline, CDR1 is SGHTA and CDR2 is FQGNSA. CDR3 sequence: CASSFRVTDTQYF. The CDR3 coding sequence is TGTGCCAGCAGCTTCCGGGTCACAGATACGCAGTATTTT.

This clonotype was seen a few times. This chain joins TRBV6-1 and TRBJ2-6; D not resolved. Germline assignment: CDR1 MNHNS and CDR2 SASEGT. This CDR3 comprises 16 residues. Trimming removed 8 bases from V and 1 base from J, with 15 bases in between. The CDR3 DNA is TGTGCCAGCCCAGAGAGGAATCATTCTGGGGCCAACGTCCTGACTTTC. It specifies CASPERNHSGANVLTF.

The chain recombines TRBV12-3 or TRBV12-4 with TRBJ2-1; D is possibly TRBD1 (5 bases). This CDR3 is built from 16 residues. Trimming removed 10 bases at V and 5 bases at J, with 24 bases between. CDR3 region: CAIKFGAGPEDNEQFF. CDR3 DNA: TGTGCCATTAAGTTTGGGGCAGGTCCTGAGGACAATGAGCAGTTCTTC.

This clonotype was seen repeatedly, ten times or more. CDR3 sequence: CASSSQGRSGYTF. The CDR3 DNA sequence: TGTGCCAGCAGTTCCCAGGGGCGTAGCGGCTACACCTTC. The V and J genes are TRBV6-2 or TRBV6-3 and TRBJ1-2; D may be TRBD1 (6 bases). Trimming pared 4 bases from V and 8 bases from J, leaving 14 bases between. Germline assignment: CDR1 MNHEY and CDR2 SVGEGT. This CDR3 spans 13 amino acids.

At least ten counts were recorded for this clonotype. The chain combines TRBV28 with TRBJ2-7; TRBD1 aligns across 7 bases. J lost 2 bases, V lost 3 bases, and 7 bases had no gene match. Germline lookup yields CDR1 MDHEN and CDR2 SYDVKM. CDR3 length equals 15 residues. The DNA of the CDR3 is TGTGCCAGCAGTTTTAGGGACAGACGTACCTACGAGCAGTACTTC. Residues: CASSFRDRRTYEQYF.

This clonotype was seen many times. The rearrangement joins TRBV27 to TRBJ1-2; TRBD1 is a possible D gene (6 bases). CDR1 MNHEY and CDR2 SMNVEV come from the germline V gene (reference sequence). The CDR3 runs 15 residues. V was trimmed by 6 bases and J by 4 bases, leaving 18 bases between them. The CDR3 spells CASSRQGREGYGYTF. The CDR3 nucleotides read TGTGCCAGCAGCCGTCAGGGGAGGGAGGGCTATGGCTACACCTTC.

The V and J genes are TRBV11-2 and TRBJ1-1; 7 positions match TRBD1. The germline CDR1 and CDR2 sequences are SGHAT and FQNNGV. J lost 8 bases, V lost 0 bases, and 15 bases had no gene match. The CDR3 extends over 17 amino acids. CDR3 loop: CASSLDQWAGGLEEAFF. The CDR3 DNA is TGTGCCAGCAGCTTAGATCAATGGGCAGGGGGATTGGAAGAAGCTTTCTTT.